This TCR beta chain was obtained from a study of blood T cell repertoires in COVID-19. Study context: COVID-19 samples collected from the United States, Italy and Spain covered acute and convalescent phases.

Per the original data handling: Using reference gene primer amplification, nucleated cell counts were estimated. Assay used: immunoSEQ multiplex PCR; TCRdb lists only in-frame clones, some missing. The DNA was the basis for D and trimming; V, J and clone size are from that table. Here the sample spans about 80,000 clones, under 80% being singletons. The germline V gene has CDR1 SGHTA and CDR2 FQGTGA. This CDR3 has 14 amino acids. Trimming took off 7 bases at V and 1 base at J, with 13 bases between the two ends. The sequenced material came from peripheral blood. The clonotype comes from a human donor in a cohort sampled during active COVID-19. The chain carries TRBV7-3 and TRBJ1-1; TRBD1 might be the D (5 bases). The CDR3 loop reads CASKRDGQNTEAFF. The CDR3 region has the DNA TGTGCCAGCAAGAGAGACGGACAGAACACTGAAGCTTTCTTT.